Below, 14 T cell receptor beta chains from the same sample are listed, as sequenced in a study of Ad26.COV2.S vaccination and SARS-CoV-2 variants. Described treatment: some 20 received Ad26.COV2.S at low or high dose, single or two shots; several received placebo; per-sample allocation not given. Sample collection was performed on day 63 after the first vaccine or placebo injection. The assay was immunoSEQ multiplex PCR, and TCRdb's table has in-frame clones only and misses some. Among almost 400,000 clones listed, approximately 90% were seen once. The material was peripheral blood, obtained in a trial of Ad26.COV2.S vaccine versus placebo. Source of these receptors: a person aged 18 to 65 who received the Ad26.COV2.S COVID-19 vaccine or a placebo.

The J gene is TRBJ2-2, the V gene TRBV11-2; D is possibly TRBD1 or TRBD2 (5 bases each). Deletions cut 6 bases from V and 4 bases from J, with 15 bases between. CDR3 size: 15 residues. Germline V gives CDR1 SGHAT, CDR2 FQNNGV. CDR3: CASRHPRGLTGELFF. The CDR3, as DNA: TGTGCCAGCAGGCACCCCCGGGGCCTCACCGGGGAGCTGTTTTTT.

This clone was seen just once. This sequence joins TRBV7-9 and TRBJ1-1; the D gene is possibly TRBD1 (5 bases). The CDR3 has 14 amino acids. The ends were cut back, 5 bases at V and 0 bases at J, with 10 bases in the middle. Germline assignment: CDR1 SEHNR and CDR2 FQNEAQ (reference sequence). CDR3 loop: CASSEGAMNTEAFF. In DNA, the CDR3 is TGTGCCAGCAGCGAAGGGGCGATGAACACTGAAGCTTTCTTT.

J is TRBJ2-7 and V is TRBV27, with D possibly matching TRBD2 (6 bases). Germline loops: CDR1 MNHEY, CDR2 SMNVEV (reference sequence). This CDR3 comprises 16 residues. Between the trimmed V and J ends, which lost 0 bases and 3 bases, there was a span of 15 bases. The CDR3 nucleotides read TGTGCCAGCAGTTTATCCCCTAGGGCTAGCGACTACGAGCAGTACTTC. It specifies CASSLSPRASDYEQYF.

CDR3 region: CAISAGTMGGTEAFF. CDR3 coding DNA: TGTGCCATCAGCGCCGGGACGATGGGGGGTACTGAAGCTTTCTTT. The gene calls are TRBV10-3 and TRBJ1-1; tentatively, D is TRBD1 (5 bases). V lost 6 bases and J 5 bases, leaving 19 bases between the germline ends. Germline-derived CDR1 and CDR2 are ENHRY and SYGVKD. The CDR3 covers 15 residues.

The gene calls are TRBV7-2 and TRBJ2-1, with 10 bases lining up with TRBD2. V trimming: 5 bases; J trimming: 7 bases; junction bases outside the gene matches: 17. The CDR3 is 18 amino acids. Germline loops: CDR1 SGHTA, CDR2 FQGNSA. CDR3 loop: CASSPHLEGSSGSNEQFF. CDR3 sequence (DNA): TGTGCCAGCAGCCCACATTTGGAGGGGTCTAGCGGGAGTAATGAGCAGTTCTTC.

This sequence joins TRBV28 and TRBJ2-7, with D uncertain. Trimming shortened V by 4 bases and J by 1 base, and 11 bases separated the two germline ends. The V gene's germline CDR1 is MDHEN and CDR2 SYDVKM. This CDR3 has 14 residues. The CDR3 loop reads CASSWTSVSYEQYF. CDR3 DNA sequence: TGTGCCAGCAGTTGGACGTCGGTTTCCTACGAGCAGTACTTC.

The CDR3 region has the DNA TGTGCCAGCAAGATGGGACAGGCTAACACTGAAGCTTTCTTT. Its protein product is CASKMGQANTEAFF. The chain carries TRBV6-5 and TRBJ1-1; 8 positions match TRBD1. Germline CDR1 reads MNHEY; CDR2 reads SVGAGI. V trimming: 7 bases; J trimming: 2 bases; junction bases outside the gene matches: 6. This CDR3 has 14 amino acids.

The chain has TRBV30 and TRBJ2-7; unclear D gene. This CDR3 has 15 residues. Germline V lookup: CDR1 GTSNPN, CDR2 SVGIG (reference sequence). Trimming removed 3 bases at V and 7 bases at J, with 22 bases between. In DNA, the CDR3 is TGTGCCTGGAGACCGGACCGGATTCTTTTACGGGAGCAGTACTTC. Its translation is CAWRPDRILLREQYF.

V is TRBV4-1 and J is TRBJ1-5; D remains ambiguous. This CDR3 spans 15 amino acids. Germline values: CDR1 MGHRA, CDR2 YSYEKL. V gave up 0 bases and J gave up 0 bases, with 6 bases separating them. For the CDR3, the DNA is TGCGCCAGCAGCCAAGATCAGAATAGCAATCAGCCCCAGCATTTT. Amino acid sequence: CASSQDQNSNQPQHF.

This rearrangement joins TRBV4-3 to TRBJ2-1; TRBD2 agrees at 7 bases. Germline V gene data show CDR1 as LGHNA and CDR2 as YSLEER. The trim removed 0 bases at V and 5 bases at J, leaving 7 bases unmatched. The CDR3 extends over 16 amino acids. The CDR3 nucleotides are TGCGCCAGCAGCCAAGAGTGGGGGGGGAGTAACAATGAGCAGTTCTTC. This gives the protein CASSQEWGGSNNEQFF.

V gene TRBV11-2 combines with J gene TRBJ2-1, with TRBD2 identical over 8 bases. This CDR3 is 17 amino acids long. J lost 0 bases, V lost 0 bases, and 4 bases had no gene match. CDR1 and CDR2 from the germline V gene are SGHAT and FQNNGV. The CDR3 here is CASSLEISGSSYNEQFF. The CDR3, as DNA: TGTGCCAGCAGCTTAGAGATCAGCGGGAGCTCCTACAATGAGCAGTTCTTC. Variable domain in full (rest from reference TRBV11-2 and TRBJ2-1): EAGVAQSPRYKIIEKRQSVAFWCNPISGHATLYWYQQILGQGPKLLIQFQNNGVVDDSQLPKDRFSAERLKGVDSTLKIQPAKLEDSAVYLCASSLEISGSSYNEQFFGPGTRLTVL.

V gene TRBV5-4 combines with J gene TRBJ2-5; TRBD2 might be the D (7 bases). Trimming took off 3 bases at V and 5 bases at J, with 20 bases between the two ends. The germline gives CDR1 SGHNT, CDR2 YYREEE (reference sequence). The CDR3 has 16 residues. CDR3 DNA sequence: TGTGCCAGCAGCTCCCCGGTTGGGGGAGGGGGTGAGACCCAGTACTTC. Amino acids: CASSSPVGGGGETQYF.

The chain employs TRBV7-9 and TRBJ1-2; 7 nucleotides agree with TRBD1. The CDR3 covers 15 residues. Germline V lookup: CDR1 SEHNR, CDR2 FQNEAQ (reference sequence). The junction had 8 bases not matched to a gene; V was cut back by 3 bases and J by 4 bases. Here the CDR3 DNA reads TGTGCCAGCAGCTTTGAAGGGGGCTACGGCTATGGCTACACCTTC. Its protein is CASSFEGGYGYGYTF.

The chain carries TRBV11-2 and TRBJ2-7; no definite D call. Trimming stripped 1 base from V and 7 bases from J, with 5 bases between. This CDR3 contains 11 residues. CDR1 and CDR2 from the germline V gene are SGHAT and FQNNGV. The CDR3 protein is CASSLVREQYF. Here the CDR3 DNA reads TGTGCCAGCAGCTTAGTCCGGGAGCAGTACTTC.